What follows are 27 T cell receptor beta chains derived from one specimen sequenced in a study of tumor and adjacent non-tumor tissue in lung cancer. The library came from three nested PCR rounds adapted from ARM-PCR protocols. TCRdb independently ran MiXCR on the multiplex PCR reads; one entry per CDR3 protein. The sample lists fewer than 100,000 distinct CDR3 sequences; approximately 80% were seen once. RNA was extracted from bulk tissue without any cell sorting. Distant lung tissue was collected more than 3 cm away from the tumor edge. The source material was distant non-tumor lung tissue. The receptors originated from a man aged 55-75 years with non-small cell lung cancer.

The CDR3 region is CASNFSLVVADTQYF. The CDR3 DNA is TGTGCCAGCAACTTTTCCCTAGTGGTGGCAGATACGCAGTATTTT. This chain connects TRBV11-2 to TRBJ2-3; D gene uncertain. Trimming removed 7 bases from V and 4 bases from J, with 18 bases in between. Germline V gene data show CDR1 as SGHAT and CDR2 as FQNNGV. CDR3 length equals 15 residues.

Of note for this clonotype: In this CDR3 the conserved last residue, phenylalanine or tryptophan, is missing, so a read error is likely. The chain has TRBV11-3 and TRBJ2-3, with D perhaps TRBD2 (5 bases). The length of the CDR3 is 16 residues. CDR1 and CDR2 from the germline V gene are SGHNT and YENEEA. V lost 4 bases and J lost 1, with 15 bases in between. This CDR3 is CASSSGLLGGTDTQYL. The CDR3 DNA reads TGTGCCAGCAGCTCAGGACTCTTAGGTGGCACAGATACGCAGTATTTA.

The V and J genes are TRBV11-3 and TRBJ1-6, with unresolved D. This CDR3 has 12 amino acids. Between the trimmed V and J ends, which lost 8 bases and 15 bases, there was a span of 17 bases. The V gene's germline CDR1 is SGHNT and CDR2 YENEEA. As DNA, the CDR3 is TGTGCCAGCTTCGACGGTTATCCACACCTCCACTTT. Translating gives CASFDGYPHLHF.

The chain joins TRBV20-1 to TRBJ1-1; unclear D gene. V lost 7 bases and J 5 bases, leaving 17 bases between the germline ends. The CDR3 spans 13 residues. From germline, CDR1 is DFQATT and CDR2 SNEGSKA (reference sequence). The DNA for the CDR3 is TGCAGTGTCACACCGGATTGGAAAACTGAAGCTTTCTTT. Amino acid sequence: CSVTPDWKTEAFF.

The rearrangement joins TRBV4-1 to TRBJ1-2; 7 nucleotides agree with TRBD1. Germline trimming cut 10 bases from V and 8 bases from J; bases unmatched to any gene: 16. The germline CDR1 and CDR2 sequences are MGHRA and YSYEKL. The CDR3 length is 14 residues. In DNA form, the CDR3 reads TGCGCCAACAGTCCGGACAGGACCTCTTTCGGCTACACCTTC. This translates into CANSPDRTSFGYTF.

For this clonotype: At one end the junction does not follow the germline gene, possibly because of a read error. CDR3 amino acids: CANSPGGTGDHYGYTF. As DNA, the CDR3 is TGCGCCAACAGCCCCGGTGGAACAGGGGATCACTATGGCTACACCTTC. This chain uses TRBV4-1 with TRBJ1-2, with 7 bases fitting TRBD1. Per the germline V gene, CDR1 is MGHRA and CDR2 is YSYEKL. This CDR3 has 16 residues.

The sample holds a few counts of this clonotype. This may be a read error: a much more frequent sequence differs by one nucleotide. This chain uses TRBV7-3 with TRBJ1-6, with a possible D match to TRBD1 (6 bases). The CDR3 contains 15 residues. Per germline, CDR1 SGHTA and CDR2 FQGTGA. Written as DNA, the CDR3 is TGTGCCAGCAACTTAGTCGGACAGAATAATTCACCCCTCCACTTT. This codes for CASNLVGQNNSPLHF.

Concerning this clonotype itself: At one of its ends the junction is not consistent with the germline gene, which may arise from a read error. The rearrangement links TRBV20-1 to TRBJ2-3; 11 positions agree with TRBD2. CDR3 length: 15 residues. Germline CDR1 is DFQATT and CDR2 is SNEGSKA (reference sequence). As DNA, the CDR3 is TGTAGTGCTAGCGGGAGGCCCAAAAGCACAGATACGCAGTATTTT. Its protein is CSASGRPKSTDTQYF.

This chain joins TRBV6-5 and TRBJ2-1; D is uncertain. The germline V gene encodes CDR1 MNHEY and CDR2 SVGAGI. The CDR3 is 12 residues long. The V end was cut by 10 bases, the J end by 5 bases, with 12 bases between. The CDR3 DNA follows: TGTGCCAACAGCCGGACGAACAATGAGCAGTTCTTC. This sequence encodes CANSRTNNEQFF.

Comment on this clonotype: Compared with germline, one end of the junction differs, possibly owing to a read error. The chain recombines TRBV11-2 with TRBJ2-7; D not certain. The germline CDR1 and CDR2 sequences are SGHAT and FQNNGV. The CDR3 has 13 residues. CDR3 residues: CVSSLEANGEQYF. In nucleotides, the CDR3 is TGTGTCAGCAGCTTAGAGGCAAACGGCGAGCAATACTTC.

Notes on this clonotype: One end of the junction varies from germline; a read error may be responsible. The V and J genes are TRBV11-1 and TRBJ2-1; D perhaps matches TRBD1 (6 bases). Germline V lookup: CDR1 SGHAT, CDR2 FQDESV (reference sequence). CDR3 length equals 16 residues. The CDR3 loop reads CASNLVGGQSYNGQFF. The DNA of the CDR3 is TGCGCCAGCAACTTGGTTGGTGGACAGTCCTACAATGGGCAGTTCTTC.

The count of this clonotype is one. The junction departs from the called germline gene at one end, perhaps through a read error. V and J are TRBV10-2 and TRBJ1-1, with 9 bases matching TRBD1. CDR3 size: 15 residues. CDR1 and CDR2 from the germline V gene are WSHSY and SAAADI. Here the CDR3 DNA reads TGCGCCAACAGTGCCGAGACAGGGGGAAAGGGAGAAGCTTTCTTC. Its translation is CANSAETGGKGEAFF.

Concerning this clonotype itself: One junction end disagrees with the germline gene, perhaps due to a read error. The chain is built from TRBV11-3 and TRBJ2-1; 9 bases align to TRBD2. CDR1 and CDR2 from the germline V gene are SGHNT and YENEEA. The CDR3 totals 14 residues. CDR3 in amino acids: CTSSFSGSTNEQFF. The CDR3 nucleotides read TGTACCAGCAGCTTTAGCGGGAGTACCAATGAGCAGTTCTTC.

To note about this clonotype: A read error is likely, as this CDR3 ends without the conserved phenylalanine or tryptophan. The V gene is TRBV19, the J gene TRBJ1-2; D unclear. Germline assignment: CDR1 LNHDA and CDR2 SQIVND (reference sequence). The germline V and J ends were trimmed by 5 bases and 7 bases, with 20 bases remaining between them. The CDR3 runs to 15 residues. CDR3 residues: CASSPQTQRRSGYTI. The CDR3 DNA reads TGTGCCAGTAGTCCACAGACACAACGAAGGTCTGGCTACACCATC.

A note on this clonotype: No conserved phenylalanine or tryptophan is present at the end of the CDR3, so a read error is the likely explanation. The V and J genes are TRBV11-2 and TRBJ2-5; tentatively, D is TRBD1 (5 bases). The germline V gene has CDR1 SGHAT and CDR2 FQNNGV. This CDR3 has 14 amino acids. Here the CDR3 reads CTSNSGQVQETQYL. CDR3 coding DNA: TGTACCAGCAACTCTGGACAAGTCCAAGAGACCCAGTACTTA.

About this clonotype itself: A junction boundary mismatches the germline segment, possibly from a read error. V and J are TRBV6-2 or TRBV6-3 and TRBJ2-1; D might be TRBD1 (6 bases). The CDR3 has 14 residues. The V gene's germline CDR1 is MNHEY and CDR2 SVGEGT. CDR3 DNA: TGTGCTAGCAGCGACCGGACAGCCCGCAATGAGCAGGTCTTC. Translated: CASSDRTARNEQVF.

Regarding this clonotype: Lacking the conserved final phenylalanine or tryptophan, this CDR3 likely reflects a read error. J is TRBJ2-3 and V is TRBV4-3; D may be TRBD2 (6 bases). The CDR3 totals 16 residues. Trimming took off 0 bases at V and 12 bases at J, with 22 bases between the two ends. CDR1 is LGHNA and CDR2 is YSLEER in the germline V gene. The CDR3, as DNA: TGCGCCAGCAGCCAAGATAGAGCGGGCACCACAGATGCTCAGTATATT. This translates into CASSQDRAGTTDAQYI.

As regards this clonotype: Germline and junction disagree at one end, which may indicate a read error. CDR3 sequence reads: CASTGRTGGNNEQFF. In DNA form, the CDR3 reads TGTGCCAGCACTGGGCGGACAGGGGGTAACAATGAGCAATTCTTC. V and J are TRBV6-1 and TRBJ2-1; 10 nucleotides align to TRBD1. Germline V gene data show CDR1 as MNHNS and CDR2 as SASEGT. This CDR3 is built from 15 residues.

In regard to this clonotype: A read error may account for a junction end that differs from germline. CDR3 region: CSAREGMGGNTGEPFF. CDR3 bases: TGCAGTGCTAGAGAGGGGATGGGTGGGAACACCGGGGAGCCGTTTTTT. The J gene is TRBJ2-2, the V gene TRBV20-1, with D perhaps matching TRBD2 (5 bases). This CDR3 region has 16 residues. Germline lookup yields CDR1 DFQATT and CDR2 SNEGSKA (reference sequence).

Worth noting for this clonotype: At one of its ends the junction is not consistent with the germline gene, which may arise from a read error. J is TRBJ1-3 and V is TRBV7-2; D remains ambiguous. CDR1 and CDR2 from the germline V gene are SGHTA and FQGNSA. The CDR3 runs 15 residues. The CDR3 is CASSLKGLSGNTIYF. The CDR3 DNA reads TGTGCCAGTAGCTTAAAAGGGCTCTCTGGAAACACCATATATTTT.

In regard to this clonotype: Compared with germline, one end of the junction differs, possibly owing to a read error. The chain joins TRBV4-2 to TRBJ2-5, with 12 bases that match TRBD2. This CDR3 comprises 17 residues. Germline V gives CDR1 LGHNA, CDR2 YNFKEQ. CDR3 sequence: CASSHLATSGGQEAQYF. The CDR3 region has the DNA TGTGCCAGCAGCCACCTTGCGACTAGCGGGGGTCAAGAGGCCCAGTATTTC.

Concerning this clonotype: Given the absence of the conserved phenylalanine or tryptophan at the CDR3 end, a read error is likely. The V and J genes are TRBV6-5 and TRBJ2-6; 10 nucleotides align to TRBD2. This CDR3 region has 17 residues. Germline V gene sequence: CDR1 MNHEY, CDR2 SVGAGI. The CDR3 DNA follows: TGTGCCAGCAGCCTAGCGGGAGCCAGCTCCGGGGACAACGTCCTGACTCTC. Encoded protein: CASSLAGASSGDNVLTL.

On this clonotype: One junction end does not reproduce the germline sequence, and a read error may be involved. CDR3 amino acids: CTASAVTYEHYF. As DNA, the CDR3 is TGCACTGCTAGTGCTGTCACCTACGAGCACTACTTC. The chain uses TRBV20-1 and TRBJ2-7; no firm D call. Per germline, CDR1 DFQATT and CDR2 SNEGSKA (reference sequence). The CDR3 consists of 12 residues.

This clonotype was seen only once. Given a much more abundant clone one base away, this may be a read error. V usage is TRBV7-9 and J usage is TRBJ2-5; D is undetermined. This CDR3 region has 13 residues. Germline V gene data show CDR1 as SEHNR and CDR2 as FQNEAQ (reference sequence). The CDR3 sequence is CASSRVYQEAQYF. The CDR3 DNA reads TGTGCCAGCAGCCGGGTTTACCAAGAGGCCCAGTACTTC.

In this sample, this clonotype turned up many times. The chain carries TRBV12-3 or TRBV12-4 and TRBJ2-2; D possibly corresponds to TRBD1 (6 bases). The CDR3 covers 15 residues. Trimming took 3 bases from V and 0 from J, leaving 8 bases between them. The CDR3: CASSLGASNTGELFF. The CDR3, as DNA: TGTGCCAGCAGTTTGGGGGCTTCGAACACCGGGGAGCTGTTTTTT.

This clonotype was detected a few times. A read error may produce the germline difference seen at one junction end. DNA of the CDR3: TGTGCCGGCAGTTCGACAGGGAGAGATACGCAGTATTTT. Protein sequence: CAGSSTGRDTQYF. This chain connects TRBV6-5 to TRBJ2-3, with 7 bases that match TRBD1. Per the germline V gene, CDR1 is MNHEY and CDR2 is SVGAGI. This CDR3 is 13 amino acids long.

As to this clonotype: The junction differs from germline at one of its ends, possibly a read error. The chain uses TRBV11-3 and TRBJ2-5; D unresolved. CDR1 and CDR2 (germline): SGHNT, YENEEA. The CDR3 is made up of 13 amino acids. CDR3 in amino acids: CVSSFTGEETQNF. The CDR3 DNA follows: TGTGTCAGCAGCTTTACTGGGGAAGAGACCCAGAACTTC. Variable domain in full (rest from reference TRBV11-3 and TRBJ2-5): EAGVVQSPRYKIIEKKQPVAFWCNPISGHNTLYWYLQNLGQGPELLIRYENEEAVDDSQLPKDRFSAERLKGVDSTLKIQPAELGDSAVYLCVSSFTGEETQNFGPGTRLLVL.